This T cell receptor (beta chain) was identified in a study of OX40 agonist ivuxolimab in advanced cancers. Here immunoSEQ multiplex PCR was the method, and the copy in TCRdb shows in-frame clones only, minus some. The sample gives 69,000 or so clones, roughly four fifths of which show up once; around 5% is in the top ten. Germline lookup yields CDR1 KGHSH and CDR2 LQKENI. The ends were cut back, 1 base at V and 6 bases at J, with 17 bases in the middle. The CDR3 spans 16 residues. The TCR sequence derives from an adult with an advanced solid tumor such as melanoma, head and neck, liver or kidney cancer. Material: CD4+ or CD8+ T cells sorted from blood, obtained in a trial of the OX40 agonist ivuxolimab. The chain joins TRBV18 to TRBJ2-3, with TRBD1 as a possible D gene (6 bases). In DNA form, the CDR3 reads TGTGCCAGCTCACCACGTGGGGGCGATTTTGTTGATACGCAGTATTTT. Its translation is CASSPRGGDFVDTQYF.